This T cell receptor beta chain is drawn from a study (dated by TCRdb to between 2014 and 2016). About the full investigation: The study examined whether tumor-infiltrating Tregs in breast cancer are drawn from blood Tregs or arise in situ by conversion from other CD4+ T cell subsets. On the study overall, not on this receptor specifically: The TCR gene usage of tumor memory CD4+ T cells clustered together with blood and lymph node memory CD4+ cells and with lymph node naive CD4+ cells. The larger-cohort validation was restricted to a single TCR beta V-J rearrangement rather than whole repertoires. The TCR alpha and beta sequences of tumor-infiltrating Tregs showed the greatest overlap with tumor naive CD4+ T cells, followed by blood naive CD4+ T cells.

Taken from cysteine to phenylalanine, the CDR3 has 12 residues. Here the CDR3 DNA is all that survives: 36 bases in frame from base 1. V and J lose 6 bases and 2 bases, and a span of 10 bases separates them. Per the germline V gene (reference sequence), DFQATT is the CDR1 and SNEGSKA is the CDR2. A note on this clonotype: No cognate antigen has been identified for it. No much larger clone exists at a distance of one base, and base qualities are not known.

Full-length TCR variable regions were amplified by 5' RACE PCR with constant-region reverse primers, and semi-nested PCR with Nested Universal Primer A was subsequently performed. Using the ReliaPrep RNA Cell Miniprep System, total RNA was extracted, and the SMARTer RACE 5'/3' Kit was then used to reverse transcribe the RNA into 5'RACE-ready cDNA. Multiplex adaptors were used to barcode the full-length TCR alpha and beta libraries, which were then sequenced on an Illumina MiSeq. From the authors' description of their analysis: Sequencing data were pooled across the five patients for each of nine subset-tissue groups and compared by unsupervised clustering of TCR gene usage. The Morisita-Horn index was used to calculate repertoire similarity, with shared sequences weighted by how much each contributed to each repertoire. In-frame beta chains were kept once TCRdb had trimmed the public reads at Q25 with fastp and called clones with MiXCR. Duplicate CDR3 protein sequences are folded into a single record with the most common DNA and genes. The V and J calls come from TCRdb's annotation, not from the publication. This sample is represented by approximately 50,000 distinct CDR3 sequences; around 24% of them were singletons. In total, the top ten clones hold approximately 2.2% of the sample.

CD4+CD25+CD127-/low cells were isolated as Tregs. Tregs, naive and memory CD4+ T cells from tumor, blood and ipsilateral draining lymph nodes of five breast cancer patients underwent full-length TCR alpha and beta sequencing. Tumor tissue and lymph nodes obtained by ipsilateral axillary dissection were perfused with PBS, cut into small pieces and digested using collagenase I and hyaluronidase. FACS confirmed that the sorted cell populations were more than 90% pure. The receptor comes from a female donor with breast cancer. Rearrangement joined TRBV20-1 to TRBJ2-5; TRBD2 is a possible D gene, resting on 6 matching bases. The sequenced sample was tumor-infiltrating Tregs sorted from the breast tumor. The DNA sequence is given as TGCAGTGCGGATCGGGGGCAAGAGACCCAGTACTTC. This translates into CSADRGQETQYF.